One sample yielded the 16 T cell receptor beta chains listed below, sequenced in a study of cytomegalovirus exposure and HLA in healthy donors. Measured with immunoSEQ multiplex PCR; TCRdb has only the in-frame clones, and not every one. Here the sample spans 150,000 or so clones, around 83% being singletons. Sequencing was performed on PBMCs. The origin of the receptors is a human donor in good health.

The rearrangement uses TRBV9 and TRBJ1-2, with 7 bases matching TRBD1. With V trimmed by 5 bases and J by 4 bases, 20 bases remained unmatched. The germline CDR1 and CDR2 sequences are SGDLS and YYNGEE. The CDR3 is 18 amino acids. Here the CDR3 reads CASREGADYQGWSYGYTF. Here the CDR3 DNA reads TGTGCCAGCAGGGAGGGGGCCGATTACCAGGGGTGGAGCTATGGCTACACCTTC. Supplemented by reference TRBV9 and TRBJ1-2, the full variable domain reads DSGVTQTPKHLITATGQRVTLRCSPRSGDLSVYWYQQSLDQGLQFLIQYYNGEERAKGNILERFSAQQFPDLHSELNLSSLELGDSALYFCASREGADYQGWSYGYTFGSGTRLTVV.

The rearrangement links TRBV29-1 to TRBJ2-5; 9 bases line up with TRBD2. The germline V gene has CDR1 SQVTM and CDR2 ANQGSEA. V lost 1 base to trimming and J lost 5 bases; unmatched junction nucleotides: 20. The CDR3 extends over 19 amino acids. The CDR3 loop reads CSVEVGPGLATTDWETQYF. As DNA, the CDR3 is TGCAGCGTTGAAGTGGGGCCCGGACTAGCGACCACAGATTGGGAGACCCAGTACTTC. The variable domain in full, completed from reference TRBV29-1 and TRBJ2-5, reads SAVISQKPSRDICQRGTSLTIQCQVDSQVTMMFWYRQQPGQSLTLIATANQGSEATYESGFVIDKFPISRPNLTFSTLTVSNMSPEDSSIYLCSVEVGPGLATTDWETQYFGPGTRLLVL.

J is TRBJ2-1 and V is TRBV30; 7 bases are a match to TRBD2. V dropped 2 bases and J dropped 7; count of bases not matched to a gene: 14. The CDR3 contains 16 residues. CDR1 is GTSNPN and CDR2 is SVGIG in the germline V gene (reference sequence). The CDR3 bases are TGTGCCTGGAGTTCACGGGGAGGGAGGGTGAAGAATGAGCAGTTCTTC. Translating gives CAWSSRGGRVKNEQFF.

V and J are TRBV2 and TRBJ2-3; D is possibly TRBD2 (5 bases). CDR1 is SNHLY, CDR2 FYNNEI, per germline. The length of the CDR3 is 16 residues. V lost 1 base to trimming and J lost 5 bases, with 16 bases between them. CDR3 in DNA: TGTGCCAGCAGTGAAGGGCAGCGGTCGGTAATAGATACGCAGTATTTT. Translation gives CASSEGQRSVIDTQYF. Full variable domain (outside the CDR3, taken from reference TRBV2 and TRBJ2-3): EPEVTQTPSHQVTQMGQEVILRCVPISNHLYFYWYRQILGQKVEFLVSFYNNEISEKSEIFDDQFSVERPDGSNFTLKIRSTKLEDSAMYFCASSEGQRSVIDTQYFGPGTRLTVL.

The chain combines TRBV7-6 with TRBJ2-3, with D maybe TRBD2 (5 bases). CDR1 and CDR2 (germline): SGHVS, FNYEAQ. The CDR3 has 15 amino acids. With 5 bases removed from V and 2 bases from J, the gap between germline ends came to 14 bases. The CDR3 reads CASSPGGFPTDTQYF. The DNA of the CDR3 is TGTGCCAGCAGCCCCGGAGGCTTTCCCACAGATACGCAGTATTTT.

This clone was observed a few times. The V call is TRBV30, the J call TRBJ1-2; no definite D call. CDR3 length: 11 residues. Per the germline V gene, CDR1 is GTSNPN and CDR2 is SVGIG (reference sequence). With 0 bases removed from V and 5 bases from J, the gap between germline ends came to 4 bases. CDR3 amino acids: CAWSVRYGYTF. The CDR3 region has the DNA TGTGCCTGGAGTGTACGGTATGGCTACACCTTC.

The chain recombines TRBV27 with TRBJ2-1; 8 nucleotides match TRBD2. There are 19 residues in the CDR3. Per the germline V gene, CDR1 is MNHEY and CDR2 is SMNVEV (reference sequence). The trim removed 4 bases at V and 4 bases at J, leaving 18 bases unmatched. CDR3 region: CASSSVPRSLAGSYNEQFF. The CDR3 nucleotides read TGTGCCAGCAGTTCCGTGCCCCGGTCCTTAGCGGGATCATACAATGAGCAGTTCTTC.

The chain employs TRBV11-2 and TRBJ1-1, with TRBD1 matching 12 bases. This CDR3 has 17 residues. From germline, CDR1 is SGHAT and CDR2 FQNNGV. Unmatched junction bases numbered 12, after V lost 0 bases and J lost 10 bases. The CDR3 sequence: CASSLERPRDRGQRAFF. The CDR3 DNA reads as TGTGCCAGCAGCTTAGAACGGCCGAGGGACAGGGGGCAAAGAGCTTTCTTT.

The V gene is TRBV7-2, the J gene TRBJ1-1; 8 positions match TRBD1. V lost 2 bases to trimming and J lost 6 bases; unmatched junction nucleotides: 5. The germline V gene has CDR1 SGHTA and CDR2 FQGNSA. CDR3 length equals 14 residues. DNA for the CDR3: TGTGCCAGCAGCTTACAGGGGGCGAGCGCTGAAGCTTTCTTT. Translating it yields CASSLQGASAEAFF.

The CDR3 sequence is CASSIRVADTQYF. The CDR3 DNA follows: TGTGCCAGTAGTATTCGAGTGGCAGATACGCAGTATTTT. V gene TRBV19 combines with J gene TRBJ2-3; D is ambiguous. Germline V gene lookup returns CDR1 LNHDA and CDR2 SQIVND (reference sequence). This CDR3 region has 13 residues. Trimming removed 3 bases at V and 4 bases at J, with 8 bases between.

The gene calls are TRBV4-2 and TRBJ2-7, with 8 bases lining up with TRBD2. Germline V gene sequence: CDR1 LGHNA, CDR2 YNFKEQ. This CDR3 comprises 18 residues. V gave up 4 bases and J gave up 4 bases; unmatched junction bases: 18. The CDR3 loop reads CASSREADYVSGMYEQYF. CDR3 bases: TGTGCCAGCAGCCGAGAAGCGGACTATGTTAGCGGGATGTACGAGCAGTACTTC.

J is TRBJ1-2 and V is TRBV10-3; D may be TRBD1 (6 bases). Germline CDR1 and CDR2: ENHRY and SYGVKD. The CDR3 has 12 amino acids. V lost 5 bases to trimming and J lost 5 bases, with 9 bases between them. The CDR3 spells CAISQQGYGYTF. CDR3 DNA: TGTGCCATCAGTCAACAGGGATATGGCTACACCTTC.

The sample holds a few counts of this clone. The chain links TRBV2 to TRBJ1-1; TRBD1 matches 8 bases. The CDR3 spans 14 residues. The V segment lost 4 bases and the J segment 3 bases; nucleotides outside the gene matches: 4. The V gene's germline CDR1 is SNHLY and CDR2 FYNNEI. The CDR3 region has the DNA TGTGCCAGCAGTGTGGTGACAGGGGACACTGAAGCTTTCTTT. This translates into CASSVVTGDTEAFF.

The chain employs TRBV27 and TRBJ2-3; tentatively, D is TRBD2 (6 bases). CDR3 length: 14 amino acids. Trimming stripped 4 bases from V and 6 bases from J, with 14 bases between. Per the germline V gene, CDR1 is MNHEY and CDR2 is SMNVEV (reference sequence). CDR3 protein: CASSSTSGRDTQYF. The DNA for the CDR3 is TGTGCCAGCAGTTCGACTAGTGGTCGGGATACGCAGTATTTT.

The chain recombines TRBV6-1 with TRBJ2-7; TRBD1 matches at 10 bases. CDR1 and CDR2 (germline): MNHNS, SASEGT. After removal of 9 bases from V and 4 bases from J, the junction contained 9 bases not matched to a gene. The CDR3 contains 14 residues. The CDR3 region is CASRLGQGPYEQYF. As DNA, the CDR3 is TGTGCCAGTAGATTGGGACAGGGGCCTTACGAGCAGTACTTC.

V usage is TRBV19 and J usage is TRBJ2-7; D may be TRBD1 (6 bases). This CDR3 is built from 14 residues. Looked up from germline, CDR1 is LNHDA and CDR2 is SQIVND (reference sequence). With 7 bases removed from V and 0 bases from J, the gap between germline ends came to 13 bases. This CDR3 reads CASTRTVSSYEQYF. The CDR3, as DNA: TGTGCCAGTACCAGGACAGTGTCCTCCTACGAGCAGTACTTC.